What follows are 24 T cell receptor beta chains derived from one specimen sequenced in a study of OX40 agonist ivuxolimab in advanced cancers. Clones were sequenced by immunoSEQ multiplex PCR, and TCRdb holds only the in-frame ones, with some missing. The table has 37,000 or so clones, about 90% seen once. The sequencing used CD4+ or CD8+ T cells sorted from blood, collected in a trial of the OX40 agonist ivuxolimab. The receptor source for this set is an adult with an advanced solid tumor such as melanoma, head and neck, liver or kidney cancer.

This CDR3 is CASSLNRVLHEKLFF. The CDR3 DNA reads as TGTGCCAGCAGTTTGAACAGGGTATTGCATGAAAAACTGTTTTTT. The J gene is TRBJ1-4, the V gene TRBV6-6; D possibly corresponds to TRBD1 (6 bases). V lost 4 bases and J 6 bases, leaving 15 bases between the germline ends. The CDR3 is made up of 15 amino acids. CDR1 MNHNY and CDR2 SVGAGI come from the germline V gene (reference sequence).

This sequence joins TRBV7-9 and TRBJ2-7; D not certain. The CDR3 covers 14 residues. From germline, CDR1 is SEHNR and CDR2 FQNEAQ (reference sequence). The V gene lost 2 bases and the J gene lost 5 bases, with 13 bases spanning the gap. CDR3 sequence (DNA): TGTGCCAGCAGCTTATTTTCCTTGCCGGACGAGCAGTACTTC. This codes for CASSLFSLPDEQYF.

This chain connects TRBV5-1 to TRBJ2-7; TRBD1 agrees at 8 bases. The ends lost 3 bases at V and 3 bases at J; junction bases unmatched: 8. Per the germline V gene, CDR1 is SGHRS and CDR2 is YFSETQ. This CDR3 comprises 15 residues. CDR3 DNA: TGCGCCAGCAGCTCGCCCGGACAGGGACTCTACGAGCAGTACTTC. The encoded protein is CASSSPGQGLYEQYF.

The chain links TRBV2 to TRBJ1-2; D ambiguous. The CDR3 is 13 residues long. V dropped 3 bases and J dropped 6 bases, with 11 bases sitting between them. Germline assignment: CDR1 SNHLY and CDR2 FYNNEI. The CDR3 reads CASSEVPEDGYTF. The CDR3 nucleotides are TGTGCCAGCAGTGAGGTGCCCGAAGATGGCTACACCTTC.

The chain employs TRBV9 and TRBJ1-2; 9 bases agree with TRBD1. Germline CDR1 reads SGDLS; CDR2 reads YYNGEE. J lost 8 bases, V lost 4 bases, and 12 bases had no gene match. The CDR3 has 15 residues. In DNA form, the CDR3 reads TGTGCCAGCAGCCCGAACCCCGGGACAGGGCTAGGCTACACCTTC. Translation gives CASSPNPGTGLGYTF.

This clone was counted between two and nine times. The CDR3 nucleotides read TGTGCCAGCAGCTGGGATACAGGGTTGGATACGCAGTATTTT. As protein: CASSWDTGLDTQYF. The rearrangement joins TRBV5-6 to TRBJ2-3, with D possibly TRBD1 on 6 matching bases. Trimming took 3 bases from V and 6 from J, leaving 14 bases between them. Germline V gene sequence: CDR1 SGHDT, CDR2 YYEEEE. There are 14 residues in the CDR3.

The V and J genes are TRBV7-9 and TRBJ1-1, with TRBD1 identical over 7 bases. The V and J ends lost 8 bases and 5 bases, in that order; junction bases with no gene match: 5. There are 12 residues in the CDR3. CDR1 is SEHNR, CDR2 FQNEAQ, per germline (reference sequence). CDR3 sequence reads: CASRQGRTEAFF. The CDR3 DNA sequence: TGTGCCAGCCGACAGGGTCGGACTGAAGCTTTCTTT.

The chain links TRBV4-1 to TRBJ2-1; TRBD2 aligns across 8 bases. Germline values: CDR1 MGHRA, CDR2 YSYEKL. V shed 0 bases, J shed 5 bases, and the junction held 6 bases outside the gene matches. The CDR3 covers 16 residues. The chain's CDR3 is CASSQEGGTSHNEQFF. As DNA, the CDR3 is TGCGCCAGCAGCCAAGAAGGTGGGACTAGTCACAATGAGCAGTTCTTC.

The V gene is TRBV9, the J gene TRBJ2-7; D may match TRBD1 or TRBD2 (5 bases each). The germline CDR1 and CDR2 sequences are SGDLS and YYNGEE. This CDR3 is built from 16 residues. V was trimmed by 0 bases and J by 0 bases, leaving 13 bases between them. CDR3 in amino acids: CASSVEGTRHSYEQYF. As DNA, the CDR3 is TGTGCCAGCAGCGTAGAGGGGACCCGGCACTCCTACGAGCAGTACTTC.

This clone appeared once. V gene TRBV19 combines with J gene TRBJ1-2; weak D call: TRBD1 (6 bases). From germline, CDR1 is LNHDA and CDR2 SQIVND (reference sequence). This CDR3 is built from 13 residues. Trimming took 3 bases from V and 6 from J, leaving 11 bases between them. In DNA form, the CDR3 reads TGTGCCAGTAGTATTGGGGGGGCCCATGGCTACACCTTC. Translation gives CASSIGGAHGYTF.

The chain is built from TRBV5-4 and TRBJ1-2, with D possibly matching TRBD1 (5 bases). V lost 0 bases, J lost 4 bases, and 13 bases lay in between. In germline, CDR1 is SGHNT, CDR2 YYREEE (reference sequence). The CDR3 is 15 amino acids. CDR3 nucleotide sequence: TGTGCCAGCAGCTTGGAAGGCAGGGTTATCTATGGCTACACCTTC. Residues: CASSLEGRVIYGYTF. The complete variable domain, with remaining parts taken from reference TRBV5-4 and TRBJ1-2, reads ETGVTQSPTHLIKTRGQQVTLRCSSQSGHNTVSWYQQALGQGPQFIFQYYREEENGRGNFPPRFSGLQFPNYSSELNVNALELDDSALYLCASSLEGRVIYGYTFGSGTRLTVV.

The J gene is TRBJ1-1, the V gene TRBV4-3, with TRBD1 identical over 9 bases. The J segment lost 4 bases and the V segment lost 4 bases, leaving 10 bases of the junction unmatched. This CDR3 contains 16 residues. Germline CDR1 is LGHNA and CDR2 is YSLEER. The CDR3, as DNA: TGCGCCAGCAGCCCAGAACCACAGGGGGCGCCCACTGAAGCTTTCTTT. Translated, it gives CASSPEPQGAPTEAFF.

CDR3 coding DNA: TGTGCCAGCAGCGGGGGACCTGGAAACACCATATATTTT. Protein sequence: CASSGGPGNTIYF. The chain couples TRBV27 to TRBJ1-3; possible D gene TRBD1, 5 bases. CDR1 is MNHEY and CDR2 is SMNVEV in the germline V gene (reference sequence). Trimming removed 6 bases from V and 2 bases from J, with 8 bases in between. This CDR3 region has 13 residues.

The chain combines TRBV18 with TRBJ2-1, with D hard to call. Germline CDR1 is KGHSH and CDR2 is LQKENI. The CDR3 loop spans 15 amino acids. V lost 6 bases to trimming and J lost 0 bases, with 12 bases between them. CDR3: CASSHTPSSYNEQFF. The DNA for the CDR3 is TGTGCCAGCTCTCATACTCCGAGCTCCTACAATGAGCAGTTCTTC.

The chain has TRBV6-1 and TRBJ2-7; no clear D. CDR3 size: 16 residues. The germline V gene encodes CDR1 MNHNS and CDR2 SASEGT. Trimming removed 3 bases from V and 0 bases from J, with 15 bases in between. The CDR3 is CASSDPPRVPSYEQYF. CDR3 in DNA: TGTGCCAGCAGTGACCCTCCCCGAGTACCCTCCTACGAGCAGTACTTC.

The J gene is TRBJ2-5, the V gene TRBV4-1, with D possibly TRBD1 on 6 matching bases. This CDR3 region has 18 residues. Germline V CDR1 and CDR2: MGHRA, YSYEKL. Trimming left V 3 bases short and J 0 bases short, with 20 bases between. The DNA for the CDR3 is TGCGCCAGCAGCCAGGTGGGGGTGATAGGGGGTTACCAAGAGACCCAGTACTTC. It encodes CASSQVGVIGGYQETQYF.

This chain uses TRBV5-6 with TRBJ2-1; 10 bases map to TRBD1. The V segment lost 4 bases and the J segment 8 bases; nucleotides outside the gene matches: 6. CDR1 and CDR2 (germline): SGHDT, YYEEEE. This CDR3 is 14 amino acids long. The CDR3 here is CASSPGQGGDEQFF. The CDR3 coding sequence is TGTGCCAGCAGCCCCGGACAGGGGGGGGATGAGCAGTTCTTC.

This clone has only one observation. V gene TRBV2 combines with J gene TRBJ2-7; D is ambiguous. Trimming cost V 5 bases and J 4 bases, with 12 bases left between them. The CDR3 has 13 amino acids. Per germline, CDR1 SNHLY and CDR2 FYNNEI. The CDR3 protein is CASSYGLVYEQYF. The CDR3 coding sequence is TGTGCCAGCAGTTACGGGCTAGTGTACGAGCAGTACTTC.

The CDR3 loop is CAWMMGYEQFF. The CDR3 bases are TGTGCCTGGATGATGGGGTATGAGCAGTTCTTC. The chain uses TRBV30 and TRBJ2-1; D not certain. Germline values: CDR1 GTSNPN, CDR2 SVGIG (reference sequence). The CDR3 is 11 residues long. Trimming shortened V by 4 bases and J by 8 bases, and 9 bases separated the two germline ends. The whole variable domain, remainder taken from reference TRBV30 and TRBJ2-1, is SQTIHQWPATLVQPVGSPLSLECTVEGTSNPNLYWYRQAAGRGLQLLFYSVGIGQISSEVPQNLSASRPQDRQFILSSKKLLLSDSGFYLCAWMMGYEQFFGPGTRLTVL.

As for this clone: A read error may account for a junction end that differs from germline. The chain links TRBV5-1 to TRBJ2-3; 7 bases line up with TRBD2. This CDR3 has 14 amino acids. The germline CDR1 and CDR2 sequences are SGHRS and YFSETQ. This CDR3 reads CASSLETSIDTQYF. In DNA, the CDR3 is TGCGCCAGCAGCTTGGAGACTAGCATAGATACGCAGTATTTT. The whole variable domain, remainder taken from reference TRBV5-1 and TRBJ2-3, is KAGVTQTPRYLIKTRGQQVTLSCSPISGHRSVSWYQQTPGQGLQFLFEYFSETQRNKGNFPGRFSGRQFSNSRSEMNVSTLELGDSALYLCASSLETSIDTQYFGPGTRLTVL.

The J gene is TRBJ1-2, the V gene TRBV27; a possible D gene is TRBD1 (5 bases). The germline V gene encodes CDR1 MNHEY and CDR2 SMNVEV (reference sequence). The CDR3 has 13 amino acids. The V gene lost 8 bases and the J gene lost 2 bases, with 12 bases spanning the gap. The CDR3 here is CASGGGGNYGYTF. In DNA form, the CDR3 reads TGTGCCAGCGGCGGGGGAGGGAACTATGGCTACACCTTC.

The chain's CDR3 is CASSFGEWGAFF. For the CDR3, the DNA is TGTGCCAGCAGCTTCGGCGAGTGGGGAGCTTTCTTT. The chain carries TRBV7-9 and TRBJ1-1, with D uncertain. This CDR3 region has 12 residues. The germline V gene has CDR1 SEHNR and CDR2 FQNEAQ (reference sequence). V was cut by 3 bases and J by 10 bases, with 12 bases left in between. Full variable domain (remainder filled in from reference TRBV7-9 and TRBJ1-1): DTGVSQNPRHKITKRGQNVTFRCDPISEHNRLYWYRQTLGQGPEFLTYFQNEAQLEKSRLLSDRFSAERPKGSFSTLEIQRTEQGDSAMYLCASSFGEWGAFFGQGTRLTVV.

V gene TRBV4-1 combines with J gene TRBJ1-1; TRBD1 aligns across 7 bases. Unmatched junction bases numbered 5, after V lost 4 bases and J lost 6 bases. The CDR3 is made up of 13 amino acids. CDR1 and CDR2 from the germline V gene are MGHRA and YSYEKL. CDR3 bases: TGCGCCAGCAGCCCCGGACAGGCCCCTGAAGCTTTCTTT. Encoded protein: CASSPGQAPEAFF.

The chain is built from TRBV11-2 and TRBJ2-7; 9 bases align to TRBD1. The germline V gene encodes CDR1 SGHAT and CDR2 FQNNGV. The CDR3 has 13 amino acids. V trimming: 5 bases; J trimming: 6 bases; junction bases outside the gene matches: 5. DNA of the CDR3: TGTGCCAGCAGCCGGAGGACAGGGGTCGAGCAGTACTTC. Translation: CASSRRTGVEQYF.